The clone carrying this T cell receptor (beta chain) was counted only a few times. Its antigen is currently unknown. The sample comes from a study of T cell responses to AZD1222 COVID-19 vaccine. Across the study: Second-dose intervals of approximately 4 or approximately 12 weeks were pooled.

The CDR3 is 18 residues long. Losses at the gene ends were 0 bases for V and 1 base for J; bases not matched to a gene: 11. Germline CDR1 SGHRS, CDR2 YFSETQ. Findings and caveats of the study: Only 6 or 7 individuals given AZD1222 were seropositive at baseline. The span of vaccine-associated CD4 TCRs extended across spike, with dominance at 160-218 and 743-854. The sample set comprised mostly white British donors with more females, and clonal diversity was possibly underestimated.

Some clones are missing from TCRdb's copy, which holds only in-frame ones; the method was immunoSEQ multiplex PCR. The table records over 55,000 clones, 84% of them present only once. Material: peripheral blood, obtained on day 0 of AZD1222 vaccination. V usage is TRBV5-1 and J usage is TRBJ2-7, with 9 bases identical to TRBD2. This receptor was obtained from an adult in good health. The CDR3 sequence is CASSLAIAGGLQSYEQYF. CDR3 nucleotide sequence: TGCGCCAGCAGCTTGGCCATCGCGGGGGGGCTCCAATCCTACGAGCAGTACTTC.